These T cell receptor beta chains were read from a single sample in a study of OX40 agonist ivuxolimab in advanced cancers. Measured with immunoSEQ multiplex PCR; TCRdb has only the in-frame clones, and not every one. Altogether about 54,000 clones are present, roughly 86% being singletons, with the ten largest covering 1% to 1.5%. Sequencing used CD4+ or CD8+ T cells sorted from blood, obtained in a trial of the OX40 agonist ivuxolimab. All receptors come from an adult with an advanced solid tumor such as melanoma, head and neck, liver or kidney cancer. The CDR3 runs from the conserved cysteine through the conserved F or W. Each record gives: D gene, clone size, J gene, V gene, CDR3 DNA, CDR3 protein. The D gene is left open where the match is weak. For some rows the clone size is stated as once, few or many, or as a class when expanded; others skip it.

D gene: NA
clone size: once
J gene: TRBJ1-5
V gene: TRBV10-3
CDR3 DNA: TGTGCCATCAGTGAGGGAGGGCCCCAGCATTTT
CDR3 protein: CAISEGGPQHF

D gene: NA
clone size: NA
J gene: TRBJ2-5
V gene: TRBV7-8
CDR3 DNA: TGTGCCAGCAGCTTTAGAGGGGATGGTACCCAGTACTTC
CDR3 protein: CASSFRGDGTQYF

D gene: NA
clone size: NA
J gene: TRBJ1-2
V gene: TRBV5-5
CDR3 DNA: TGTGCCAGCAGCTTTGATCGGCCCGGGGATGGCTACACCTTC
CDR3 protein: CASSFDRPGDGYTF

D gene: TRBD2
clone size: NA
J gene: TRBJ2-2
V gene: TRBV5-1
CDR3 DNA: TGCGCCAGCAGCTCAGACGGGAGGGCCCTTCTCGGGGAGCTGTTTTTT
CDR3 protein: CASSSDGRALLGELFF

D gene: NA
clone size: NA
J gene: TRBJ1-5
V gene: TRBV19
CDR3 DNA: TGTGCCAGTAGTATAGGTCCCGTTTCCCTCACGGACCGCTTACGACAGCCCCAGCATTTT
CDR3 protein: CASSIGPVSLTDRLRQPQHF

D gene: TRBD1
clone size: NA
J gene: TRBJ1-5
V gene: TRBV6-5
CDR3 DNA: TGTGCCAGCAGTTTGACAGGGGGTAGCAATCAGCCCCAGCATTTT
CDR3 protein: CASSLTGGSNQPQHF

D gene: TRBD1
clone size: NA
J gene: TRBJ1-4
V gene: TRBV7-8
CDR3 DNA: TGTGCCAGCAGCACGGACAGGGGCAATAGCGAAAAACTGTTTTTT
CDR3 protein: CASSTDRGNSEKLFF

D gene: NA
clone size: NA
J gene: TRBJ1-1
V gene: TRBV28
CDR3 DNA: TGTGCCAGCAGATGGAGGGAGGGGAGCTGGACCACTGAAGCTTTCTTT
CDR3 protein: CASRWREGSWTTEAFF

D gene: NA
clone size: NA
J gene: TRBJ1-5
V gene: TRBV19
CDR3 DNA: TGTGCCAGTAGGGGCCTTTTGAGCAATCAGCCCCAGCATTTT
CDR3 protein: CASRGLLSNQPQHF

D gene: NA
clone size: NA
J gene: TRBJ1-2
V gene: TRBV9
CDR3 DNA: TGTGCCAGCAGCGTATCATCAGCAGGGGTTTATGGCTACACCTTC
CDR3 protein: CASSVSSAGVYGYTF

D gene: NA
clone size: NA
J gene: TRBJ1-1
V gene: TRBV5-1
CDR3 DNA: TGCGCCAGCAGCTTGGACGGGGCACACACTTGGGGCACTGAAGCTTTCTTT
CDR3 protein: CASSLDGAHTWGTEAFF

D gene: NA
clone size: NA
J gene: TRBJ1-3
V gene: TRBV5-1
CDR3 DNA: TGCGCCAGCAGCTCAAACGCAGGGAGGTCGGGGAACACCATATATTTT
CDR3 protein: CASSSNAGRSGNTIYF

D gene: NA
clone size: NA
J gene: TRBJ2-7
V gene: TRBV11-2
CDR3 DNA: TGTGCCAGCAGCTTGTCGGGACCCCAGTTCGAGCAGTACTTC
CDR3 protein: CASSLSGPQFEQYF

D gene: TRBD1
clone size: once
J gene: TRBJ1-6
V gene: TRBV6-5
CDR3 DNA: TGTGCCAGCCAGATAACAGGGGATGGTTCACCCCTCCACTTT
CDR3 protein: CASQITGDGSPLHF

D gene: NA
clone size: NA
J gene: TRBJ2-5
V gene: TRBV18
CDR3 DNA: TGTGCCAGCTCACCCTCGGGACCGAACCAAGAGACCCAGTACTTC
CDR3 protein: CASSPSGPNQETQYF

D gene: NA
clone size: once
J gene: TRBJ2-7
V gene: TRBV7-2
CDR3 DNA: TGTGCCAGCAGCTTAGTTGTAGAAGAGCAGTACTTC
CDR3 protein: CASSLVVEEQYF

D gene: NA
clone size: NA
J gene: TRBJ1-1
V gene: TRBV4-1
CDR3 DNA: TGCGCCAGCAGAGGTCCAACACGAGACACTGAAGCTTTCTTT
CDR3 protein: CASRGPTRDTEAFF

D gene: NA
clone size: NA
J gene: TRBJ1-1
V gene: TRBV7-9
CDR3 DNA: TGTGCCAGCAGCTTAGAAGGGGGGAAATCTCTTGGGGCTTTCTTT
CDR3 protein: CASSLEGGKSLGAFF

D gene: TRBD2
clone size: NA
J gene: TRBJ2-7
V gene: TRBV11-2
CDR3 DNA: TGTGCCAGCAGCTTAGACGGACTAGCGGGAGAGCAGTACTTC
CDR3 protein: CASSLDGLAGEQYF

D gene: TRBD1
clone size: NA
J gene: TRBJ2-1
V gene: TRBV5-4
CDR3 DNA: TGTGCCAGCAGCCGGACAGGGGGAACCTACAATGAGCAGCTCTTC
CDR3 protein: CASSRTGGTYNEQLF

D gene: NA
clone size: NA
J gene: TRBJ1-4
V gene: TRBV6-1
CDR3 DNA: TGTGCCAGCAGTGAACCGACACGAGCAACTAATGAAAAACTGTTTTTT
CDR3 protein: CASSEPTRATNEKLFF

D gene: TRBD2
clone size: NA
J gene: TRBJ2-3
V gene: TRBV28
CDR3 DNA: TGTGCCACGACCCAATCGGGACTAGTTGAGGTGGCAGATACGCAGTATTTT
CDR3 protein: CATTQSGLVEVADTQYF

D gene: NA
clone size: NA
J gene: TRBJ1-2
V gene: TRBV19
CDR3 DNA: TGTGCCAGTAGTATCTTGGGCGCTGGACATGGCTACACCTTC
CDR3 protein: CASSILGAGHGYTF

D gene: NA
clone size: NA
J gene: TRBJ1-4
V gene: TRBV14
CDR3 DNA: TGTGCCAGCAGCCTCCTACTAGCAGGCAATGAAAAACTGTTTTTT
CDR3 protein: CASSLLLAGNEKLFF

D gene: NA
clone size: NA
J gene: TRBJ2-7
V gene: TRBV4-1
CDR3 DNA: TGCGCCAGCAGCCAATTCCGGTCCCCAGATTTGGGCGAGCAGTACTTC
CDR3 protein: CASSQFRSPDLGEQYF

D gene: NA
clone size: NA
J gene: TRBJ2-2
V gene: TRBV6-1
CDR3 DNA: TGTGCCAGCATGCGGTCAGAGAACACCGGGGAGCTGTTTTTT
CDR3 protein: CASMRSENTGELFF

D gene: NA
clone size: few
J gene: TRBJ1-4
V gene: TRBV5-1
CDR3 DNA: TGCGCCAGCAGCTTGGACCAGGCGCCTGAAAAACTGTTTTTT
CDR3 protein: CASSLDQAPEKLFF

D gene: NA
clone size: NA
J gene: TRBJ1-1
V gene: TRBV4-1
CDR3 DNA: TGCGCCAGCAGCCAATTCAGGGGTAACACTGAAGCTTTCTTT
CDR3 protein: CASSQFRGNTEAFF

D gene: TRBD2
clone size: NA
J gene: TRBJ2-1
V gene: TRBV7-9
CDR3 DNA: TGTGCCAGCAGCGAGGGTCGGACTAGCAGCTACAATGAGCAGTTCTTC
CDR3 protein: CASSEGRTSSYNEQFF

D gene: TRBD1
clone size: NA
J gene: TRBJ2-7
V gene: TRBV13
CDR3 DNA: TGTGCCAGCTCGGCTAGGGGACAGGGGGCCCACGAGCAGTACTTC
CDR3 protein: CASSARGQGAHEQYF

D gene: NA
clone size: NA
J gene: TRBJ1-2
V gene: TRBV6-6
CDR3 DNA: TGTGCCAGCAGGCCCGGCGGGCGGGAGGGCTACACCTTC
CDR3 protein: CASRPGGREGYTF

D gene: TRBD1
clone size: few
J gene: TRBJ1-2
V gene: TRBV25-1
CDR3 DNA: TGTGCCAGCAGTGGGACAGGACCCGCCCTGACCTTC
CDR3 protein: CASSGTGPALTF